The 15 T cell receptor beta chains below come from one sample, sequenced in a study of blood T cells in healthy people across ages (dated by TCRdb to between 2014 and 2017). Library preparation was by 5' RACE. Sequencing took place on an Illumina HiSeq 2500. A second PCR of roughly 7 to 11 cycles was run with a J-beta primer mix and a sample-barcoded 5' primer. TCRdb reworked the public reads: Q25 trimming with fastp, MiXCR clone assembly, productive beta chains retained. Rows with one shared CDR3 protein collapse into an entry with the most common genes and DNA. The sample table lists about 770,000 distinct CDR3 sequences, around two fifths of them with a count of one. The ten largest clones take up 15% to 25% of the sample. The sequencing input was blood. The receptor source for this set is a man aged 55-75 years in good health.

The chain employs TRBV6-6 and TRBJ2-7; D might be TRBD1 or TRBD2, each matching 5 bases. The CDR3 consists of 13 residues. The V end lost 5 bases, the J end lost 6 bases, and 14 bases lay between the germline ends. The germline gives CDR1 MNHNY, CDR2 SVGAGI (reference sequence). CDR3 protein: CASSPPGPREQYF. The CDR3, as DNA: TGTGCCAGCAGTCCACCGGGGCCGCGCGAGCAGTACTTC.

In regard to this clonotype: The junction departs from germline at one end; a sequencing error may be responsible. The chain carries TRBV15 and TRBJ1-6; D is unresolved. Germline V gives CDR1 LNHNV, CDR2 YYDKDF (reference sequence). The CDR3 covers 15 residues. CDR3 coding DNA: TGTGACACCAGCCTAAACCGCGGCAAATATTCACCCCTCCACTTT. Translating it yields CDTSLNRGKYSPLHF.

This sequence joins TRBV12-5 and TRBJ1-6; D unresolved. This CDR3 is built from 15 residues. Germline V lookup: CDR1 LGHNT, CDR2 FRNRAP. Trimming took off 6 bases at V and 0 bases at J, with 9 bases between the two ends. Here the CDR3 DNA reads TGTGCTAGTGGCCGTTCAAGCTCCTATAATTCACCCCTCCACTTT. Residues: CASGRSSSYNSPLHF.

This clonotype was detected only a few times. The chain links TRBV5-1 to TRBJ1-2, with D perhaps TRBD1 (6 bases). This CDR3 spans 14 amino acids. CDR1 and CDR2 from the germline V gene are SGHRS and YFSETQ. Trimming shortened V by 7 bases and J by 5 bases, and 18 bases separated the two germline ends. This CDR3 is CASGGQSAEYGYTF. In DNA, the CDR3 is TGCGCCAGCGGCGGACAGTCGGCGGAGTATGGCTACACCTTC.

In its sample, this clonotype was seen a few times. This chain connects TRBV25-1 to TRBJ2-3; no firm D call. The CDR3 runs 10 residues. The V gene lost 10 bases and the J gene lost 5 bases, with 7 bases spanning the gap. Germline assignment: CDR1 MGHDK and CDR2 SYGVNS. CDR3 amino acids: CATSLDTQYF. The CDR3 coding sequence is TGTGCCACGTCGTTAGATACGCAGTATTTT. The full variable domain, with the rest looked up from reference TRBV25-1 and TRBJ2-3, is EADIYQTPRYLVIGTGKKITLECSQTMGHDKMYWYQQDPGMELHLIHYSYGVNSTEKGDLSSESTVSRIRTEHFPLTLESARPSHTSQYLCATSLDTQYFGPGTRLTVL.

CDR3 protein: CASSVGGPPYEQYF. The CDR3 bases are TGTGCCAGCAGCGTAGGCGGGCCGCCGTACGAGCAGTACTTC. The V and J genes are TRBV9 and TRBJ2-7; maybe TRBD2 (5 bases). Germline V lookup: CDR1 SGDLS, CDR2 YYNGEE. This CDR3 is built from 14 residues. With 0 bases removed from V and 4 bases from J, the gap between germline ends came to 11 bases.

This clonotype was counted between two and nine times. The chain uses TRBV4-1 and TRBJ1-4, with D possibly matching TRBD1 (5 bases). The germline gives CDR1 MGHRA, CDR2 YSYEKL. V was shortened by 1 base and J by 7 bases, with 7 bases between the two germline ends. The CDR3 has 13 amino acids. This chain's CDR3 is CASSQVGGEKLFF. CDR3 bases: TGCGCCAGCAGCCAAGTCGGGGGTGAAAAACTGTTTTTT.

J is TRBJ1-1 and V is TRBV29-1; TRBD1 might be the D (5 bases). V lost 7 bases to trimming and J lost 4 bases, with 16 bases between them. Germline lookup yields CDR1 SQVTM and CDR2 ANQGSEA. The CDR3 runs to 13 residues. The DNA of the CDR3 is TGCAGCGGTGGGGACCTCGGGGTCACTGAAGCTTTCTTT. This encodes CSGGDLGVTEAFF.

The V call is TRBV29-1, the J call TRBJ2-1; 7 positions match TRBD2. Germline-derived CDR1 and CDR2 are SQVTM and ANQGSEA. There are 15 residues in the CDR3. J lost 4 bases, V lost 4 bases, and 10 bases had no gene match. The CDR3 DNA reads TGCAGCGTTGGACGAGCGGGGTCCCCTTACAATGAGCAGTTCTTC. Its translation: CSVGRAGSPYNEQFF.

V gene TRBV20-1 combines with J gene TRBJ2-6; D is undetermined. Looked up from germline, CDR1 is DFQATT and CDR2 is SNEGSKA (reference sequence). The CDR3 runs 17 residues. V was pared by 3 bases and J by 4 bases, with 19 bases between. CDR3 coding DNA: TGCAGTGCTAGGCCCCAGGACGTGCAATCGGGGGCCAACGTCCTGACTTTC. Translation gives CSARPQDVQSGANVLTF.

The chain employs TRBV18 and TRBJ2-1; D perhaps matches TRBD1 (6 bases). Germline CDR1 is KGHSH and CDR2 is LQKENI. V was clipped by 4 bases and J by 8 bases, with 21 bases between them. CDR3 length: 16 amino acids. CDR3 coding DNA: TGTGCCAGCTCACGAACGGTCAGGGGACGTGGCGATGAGCAGTTCTTC. This codes for CASSRTVRGRGDEQFF.

The chain carries TRBV11-1 and TRBJ2-1; TRBD1 aligns across 10 bases. The DNA end is more similar to TRBJ2-7, so the J call may be wrong. CDR1 and CDR2 (germline): SGHAT, FQDESV (reference sequence). The length of the CDR3 is 22 residues. The CDR3 nucleotides are TGTGCCAGCAGCTCGCCCGTGCCGGGACAGGGGCCCCGTCCTAGCTCCTACAATGAGCAGTACTTC. Its protein product is CASSSPVPGQGPRPSSYNEQYF.

This chain links TRBV7-2 with TRBJ2-3, with D possibly matching TRBD2 (5 bases). The V gene lost 2 bases and the J gene lost 4 bases, with 16 bases spanning the gap. The germline CDR1 and CDR2 sequences are SGHTA and FQGNSA. The CDR3 has 16 amino acids. The CDR3 sequence is CASSLTAGSSPDTQYF. CDR3 in DNA: TGTGCCAGCAGCTTAACCGCGGGTTCCTCCCCAGATACGCAGTATTTT.

CDR3 loop: CASSFNRVNYGYTF. The CDR3 DNA follows: TGTGCCAGCAGTTTTAACAGGGTTAACTATGGCTACACCTTC. V is TRBV6-1 and J is TRBJ1-2; tentatively, D is TRBD1 (6 bases). Trimming pared 5 bases from V and 1 base from J, leaving 11 bases between. The CDR3 covers 14 residues. CDR1 MNHNS and CDR2 SASEGT come from the germline V gene.

This clonotype has just a few counts. The chain carries TRBV20-1 and TRBJ2-3; the match to TRBD1 covers 8 bases. J lost 2 bases, V lost 4 bases, and 5 bases had no gene match. The CDR3 spans 14 residues. Per germline, CDR1 DFQATT and CDR2 SNEGSKA (reference sequence). The CDR3, as DNA: TGCAGTGCTAAACGACAGGGGATCACAGATACGCAGTATTTT. Protein sequence: CSAKRQGITDTQYF.